This T cell receptor (beta chain) was profiled in a study of blood T cells in healthy people across ages. Primed by a sample-barcoded 5' primer and a J-beta primer mix, a second PCR proceeded for roughly 6 to 12 cycles. A 12-random-nucleotide template-switch adaptor tagged each cDNA molecule. TCRdb used MiXCR to reprocess the 5' RACE reads, holding one entry per CDR3 protein. Of approximately 880,000 distinct CDR3 sequences listed, about 48% are singletons. On this clonotype itself: Its antigen is undetermined.

Findings of the study overall: Estimates drawn from one million T cells were deemed to understate diversity. Long-lived donors had more naive CD4+ cells and higher diversity than aged donors. Per million T cells, TCR beta diversity dropped about linearly as age rose.

CDR3 size: 13 residues. From germline, CDR1 is SQVTM and CDR2 ANQGSEA. The ends were cut back, 2 bases at V and 4 bases at J, with 11 bases in the middle. Sequences were obtained from blood. The chain links TRBV29-1 to TRBJ1-1; D possibly corresponds to TRBD1 (5 bases). This clonotype was obtained from a man aged 25-45 years in good health. The CDR3 region is CSVEPGTGTEAFF. The CDR3 nucleotides are TGCAGCGTTGAACCCGGGACTGGCACTGAAGCTTTCTTT.